This is a list of T cell receptor beta chains from one sample in a study of identifying expanded T cells in peripheral blood. Data came from immunoSEQ multiplex PCR; TCRdb stores just in-frame clones and leaves some out. The repertoire includes 95,000 to 100,000 clones, around nine tenths of them detected once, and roughly a sixth sits in the top ten. Sequenced input: blood. The receptors shown here come from a person aged 18 to 75 in good health. Each CDR3 is given with its conserved first and last residue. The order of the fields is J gene, V gene, CDR3 length, clone size, D gene, CDR3 DNA, CDR3 protein. D genes are given only for firm matches. Clone sizes are given selectively: once, few, many, or a class where the clone is expanded.

TRBJ1-2,TRBV19,12,few,NA,TGTGCCAGTAGTCTCCAAACGGCCGGCTACACCTTC,CASSLQTAGYTF
TRBJ2-1,TRBV11-2,17,NA,TRBD1,TGTGCCAGCAGCTTAGAAGTGCGCGGGACAGGGGAGTGGGAGCAGTTCTTC,CASSLEVRGTGEWEQFF
TRBJ2-5,TRBV28,14,NA,NA,TGTGCCAGCAGTTTCGCCCGCTTCGGAGAGACCCAGTACTTC,CASSFARFGETQYF
TRBJ1-1,TRBV10-2,14,NA,NA,TGCGCCAGCAGATCCATTCCCACCGGCACTGAAGCTTTCTTT,CASRSIPTGTEAFF
TRBJ2-5,TRBV14,13,few,TRBD1,TGTGCCAGCAGCCTCCCGGGACAGGCGACCCAGTACTTC,CASSLPGQATQYF
TRBJ2-3,TRBV5-4,15,NA,NA,TGTGCCAGCAGCTTGGATCCCCGGGGGTGGAATACGCAGTATTTT,CASSLDPRGWNTQYF
TRBJ2-7,TRBV6-5,15,NA,TRBD2,TGTGCCAGCAGTTACACTAGCGGGGGACCCTACGAGCAGTACTTC,CASSYTSGGPYEQYF
TRBJ1-6,TRBV5-5,16,NA,TRBD1,TGTGCCAGCAGCCCGATTTACTTGACAGGGGGCGTACCCCTCCACTTT,CASSPIYLTGGVPLHF
TRBJ1-5,TRBV15,16,NA,NA,TGTGCCACCAGCAAGAGTCGGGAGGACCTCAATCAGCCCCAGCATTTT,CATSKSREDLNQPQHF
TRBJ2-3,TRBV5-8,18,few,NA,TGTGCCAGCAGCTTGTTCTGGGGTAGTACCAAGAGCACAGATACGCAGTATTTT,CASSLFWGSTKSTDTQYF
TRBJ1-4,TRBV18,18,NA,TRBD1,TGTGCCAGCTCACGCCGCCCGGGACAGGGGGCAACTAATGAAAAACTGTTTTTT,CASSRRPGQGATNEKLFF
TRBJ2-3,TRBV7-2,18,NA,NA,TGTGCCAGCAGCCCGAATATGGGGGGGGGCCCCATCACAGATACGCAGTATTTT,CASSPNMGGGPITDTQYF
TRBJ1-2,TRBV11-2,14,NA,NA,TGTGCCAGCCGGAAGGGGCGCGCTGGTTTTGGCTACACCTTC,CASRKGRAGFGYTF
TRBJ2-7,TRBV18,14,NA,TRBD1,TGTGCCAGCTCACCAAGACAGGGGGCTTCCGAGCAGTACTTC,CASSPRQGASEQYF
TRBJ1-1,TRBV11-2,17,NA,NA,TGTGCCAGCAGCTTAGTGCAGGTCCGAGGAATGAACACTGAAGCTTTCTTT,CASSLVQVRGMNTEAFF
TRBJ2-5,TRBV28,14,NA,NA,TGTGCCAGCAGTCCCGGGACACTGAAAGAGACCCAGTACTTC,CASSPGTLKETQYF
TRBJ1-2,TRBV7-2,14,NA,NA,TGTGCCAGCAGCTTATCGGCAGGGAACTATGGCTACACCTTC,CASSLSAGNYGYTF
TRBJ2-1,TRBV5-1,12,NA,NA,TGCGCCAGCAGCTTGGCCTTTAATGAGCAGTTCTTC,CASSLAFNEQFF
TRBJ2-2,TRBV6-5,15,NA,NA,TGTGCCAGCAGTCCCCTAGCATCGAACACCGGGGAGCTGTTTTTT,CASSPLASNTGELFF
TRBJ2-5,TRBV27,16,NA,TRBD2,TGTGCCAGCAGCCCCGGACTAGCGGCAATGCAAGAGACCCAGTACTTC,CASSPGLAAMQETQYF
TRBJ1-2,TRBV9,13,once,NA,TGTGCCAGCAGCGTAGTCAGTGGCCAGGGCTACACCTTC,CASSVVSGQGYTF
TRBJ2-3,TRBV7-2,18,NA,TRBD2,TGTGCCAGCAGCCCTTATCTTAGCGGGGGACACAGCACAGATACGCAGTATTTT,CASSPYLSGGHSTDTQYF
TRBJ2-7,TRBV27,16,NA,NA,TGTGCCAGCAGTTCCGGGACGGCCCGTAGCTCCTACGAGCAGTACTTC,CASSSGTARSSYEQYF
TRBJ1-5,TRBV6-1,12,NA,NA,TGTGCCAGCAGTGGGGTCGGGGGCTCGGGACATTTT,CASSGVGGSGHF
TRBJ2-7,TRBV23-1,16,NA,NA,TGCGCCAGCAGTCAATCGGGGGGGGGCCCGACCTACGAGCAGTACTTC,CASSQSGGGPTYEQYF
TRBJ1-1,TRBV5-4,16,NA,NA,TGTGCCAGCGGGATGCTCCTGGGGGGGGCGAACGCTGAAGCTTTCTTT,CASGMLLGGANAEAFF
TRBJ1-6,TRBV19,17,NA,TRBD1,TGTGCCAGTAGTCCCCCGCTCGGGACAGGGGAGGATTCACCCCTCCACTTT,CASSPPLGTGEDSPLHF
TRBJ1-2,TRBV15,14,NA,NA,TGTGCCACCAGCAGCAACCCCGGGGGGCGGGGCTACACCTTC,CATSSNPGGRGYTF
TRBJ1-4,TRBV7-9,18,NA,TRBD1,TGTGCCAGCAGCTTAAGGTTAAAGGCGACAGGGTGGAATGAAAAACTGTTTTTT,CASSLRLKATGWNEKLFF
TRBJ2-1,TRBV5-1,11,NA,NA,TGCGCCAGCAGCTTTGATAATGAGCAGTTCTTC,CASSFDNEQFF
TRBJ2-7,TRBV4-1,15,NA,NA,TGCGCCAGCAGCCAAGTTATTGGCGCGGCCTACGAGCAGTACTTC,CASSQVIGAAYEQYF
TRBJ1-2,TRBV2,15,NA,NA,TGTGCCAGCAGGTGGGGAGGGAACGAGAACTATGGCTACACCTTC,CASRWGGNENYGYTF
TRBJ1-2,TRBV4-3,18,NA,TRBD1,TGCGCCAGCAGCCAAGAAAGTACAGGGGTCTTGCTTAACTATGGCTACACCTTC,CASSQESTGVLLNYGYTF
TRBJ2-7,TRBV4-3,14,NA,TRBD1,TGCGCCAGCAGCCAAGGCAGGGGGCGGTACGAGCAGTACTTC,CASSQGRGRYEQYF